A single T cell receptor beta chain is shown here with its context. The antigen is undetermined. Construction of the TCR beta libraries employed iRepertoire HTBI primers in conjunction with Arm-PCR of CDR3 regions. TCRdb re-derived calls from the multiplex PCR reads in MiXCR, one entry per CDR3 protein. The profile shows some 420,000 distinct CDR3 sequences, under 25% of them singletons. This entry belongs to a study of regulatory T cells in long-lasting Graves disease. Study-wide background: The definition of persistent Graves' disease was over 5 years of antithyroid drugs with positive TSH receptor antibodies.

This CDR3 is built from 16 residues. Germline values: CDR1 SGDLS, CDR2 YYNGEE. Trimming stripped 3 bases from V and 2 bases from J, with 18 bases between. This sample's time point: persistent/refractory GD, antithyroid drugs over 5 years with positive TRAb. There was RNA extracted from PBMCs, and the TCR library was made from it. As collected, the peripheral blood samples measured 8 to 9 milliliters each and went into EDTA tubes. Broader study findings: The work looked only at peripheral blood and did not look at thyroid tissue. Under persistent disease, TRBV28, TRBJ1-2 and TRBJ2-5 were used preferentially.

The genes are TRBV9 and TRBJ2-7; possibly TRBD1 or TRBD2 for D (6 bases each). Material: peripheral blood mononuclear cells (PBMCs), obtained when the disease was refractory, from a patient treated with antithyroid drugs. The clonotype comes from a female donor with Graves disease. CDR3 residues: CASSARSLGGTYEQYF. The CDR3 DNA is TGTGCCAGCAGCGCAAGATCCTTAGGGGGGACCTACGAGCAGTACTTC.